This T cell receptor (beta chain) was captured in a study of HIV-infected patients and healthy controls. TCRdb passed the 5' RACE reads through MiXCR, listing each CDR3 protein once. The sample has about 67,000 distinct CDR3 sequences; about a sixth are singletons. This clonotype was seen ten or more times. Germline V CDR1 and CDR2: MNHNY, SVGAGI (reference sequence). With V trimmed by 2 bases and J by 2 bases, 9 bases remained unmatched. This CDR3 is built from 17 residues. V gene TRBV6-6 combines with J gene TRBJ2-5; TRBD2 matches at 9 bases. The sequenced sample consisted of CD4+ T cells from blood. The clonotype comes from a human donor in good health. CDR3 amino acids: CASSYAGSGRTQETQYF. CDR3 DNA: TGTGCCAGCAGTTACGCAGGTAGCGGGAGAACGCAAGAGACCCAGTACTTC.